The 11 T cell receptor beta chains given below trace back to one sample, sequenced in a study of CD4 and CD8 cells across lung adenocarcinoma regions. TCRdb passed the PCR reads through MiXCR, listing each CDR3 protein once. The repertoire consists of several thousand distinct CDR3 sequences, with 51% occurring once and the leading ten covering under 35%. The sequencing input was CD4+ T cells from the center of a lung tumor. These receptors were collected from a female donor with lung adenocarcinoma. The CD4 and CD8 labels of this study may be unreliable.

The genes are TRBV25-1 and TRBJ2-2; no clear D. Germline V gene data show CDR1 as MGHDK and CDR2 as SYGVNS. V was pared by 2 bases and J by 5 bases, with 6 bases between. CDR3 length equals 13 residues. The CDR3 reads CASSETETGELFF. The CDR3 DNA is TGTGCCAGCAGTGAAACGGAGACCGGGGAGCTGTTTTTT.

This clonotype came up a few times. The genes are TRBV27 and TRBJ2-3, with 7 bases that match TRBD2. V shed 2 bases and J 2 bases; nucleotides not matched to a gene: 4. The germline V gene has CDR1 MNHEY and CDR2 SMNVEV (reference sequence). CDR3 length equals 15 residues. DNA of the CDR3: TGTGCCAGCAGTTTACTAGCGGCCTTCACAGATACGCAGTATTTT. Encoded protein: CASSLLAAFTDTQYF.

By share, this clonotype counts as large. The chain uses TRBV6-5 and TRBJ2-1; TRBD2 aligns across 12 bases. The J call is uncertain, as TRBJ2-7 better fits the DNA end. Per germline, CDR1 MNHEY and CDR2 SVGAGI. This CDR3 contains 16 residues. DNA of the CDR3: TGTGCCAGCAGATACAGGACTAGCGGGGAGTACTACGAGCAGTACTTC. Amino acids: CASRYRTSGEYYEQYF.

Concerning this clonotype: The junction does not match germline at one end; this may be a read error. This chain connects TRBV7-9 to TRBJ2-1; 8 bases line up with TRBD1. CDR3 length: 17 amino acids. CDR1 and CDR2 from the germline V gene are SEHNR and FQNEAQ (reference sequence). The CDR3 loop reads CASSLVRRTGMYNEQLF. The CDR3 DNA reads TGTGCCAGCAGCCTCGTCCGTAGGACAGGGATGTACAATGAGCAGCTCTTC.

Comment on this clonotype: The germline gene is not matched at one end of the junction; a read error may be the cause. The chain links TRBV6-1 to TRBJ2-3; 8 positions agree with TRBD1. Germline CDR1 MNHNS, CDR2 SASEGT. The CDR3 is 14 residues long. The CDR3: CASSEGQGADMQYF. CDR3 DNA: TGTGCCAGCAGTGAAGGGCAGGGGGCGGACATGCAGTACTTT.

This clonotype was picked up a small number of times. The chain employs TRBV6-1 and TRBJ1-5, with D possibly matching TRBD1 (5 bases). The CDR3 contains 14 residues. Germline CDR1 reads MNHNS; CDR2 reads SASEGT. V was shortened by 2 bases and J by 6 bases, with 11 bases between the two germline ends. The CDR3 DNA reads TGTGCCAGCAGTGAACAGGGTGAAATTCAGCCCCAGCATTTT. This codes for CASSEQGEIQPQHF.

As for this clonotype: One end of the junction is discordant with germline, which a read error may explain. This chain connects TRBV10-1 to TRBJ2-5, with D perhaps matching TRBD2 (5 bases). CDR1 is WNHNN and CDR2 is SYGVQD in the germline V gene (reference sequence). The CDR3 is 13 amino acids. For the CDR3, the DNA is TGTGCCACCGAACTAGAAGGTACAGATGCGCAGTACTTC. It is translated as CATELEGTDAQYF.

This clonotype has a single count. Germline and junction disagree at one end, which may indicate a read error. The V gene is TRBV10-1, the J gene TRBJ2-5; unclear D gene. Per germline, CDR1 WNHNN and CDR2 SYGVQD (reference sequence). The CDR3 length is 13 residues. The CDR3 reads CATEVEGQETQYF. DNA of the CDR3: TGCGCGACCGAGGTAGAAGGCCAAGAGACGCAGTATTTC.

V gene TRBV12-3 or TRBV12-4 combines with J gene TRBJ2-5; 13 bases are a match to TRBD2. The CDR3 covers 14 residues. With 6 bases clipped from V and 5 bases from J, the junction kept 3 bases outside the gene matches. In nucleotides, the CDR3 is TGTGCCAGCAGGCGGACTAGCGGGAGTGAGACCCAGTACTTC. Its protein is CASRRTSGSETQYF.

This clonotype has only a few counts. This chain connects TRBV6-1 to TRBJ2-1; 9 bases line up with TRBD1. Germline V CDR1 and CDR2: MNHNS, SASEGT. The CDR3 totals 14 residues. V was pared by 8 bases and J by 4 bases, with 6 bases of the junction left unmatched. CDR3 region: CASSRDRAYNEQFF. CDR3 in DNA: TGTGCCAGCTCCCGGGACAGGGCTTACAATGAGCAGTTCTTC.

The chain has TRBV10-1 and TRBJ2-3; D is undetermined. The J call may be faulty, since TRBJ2-7 better matches the DNA end. The germline V gene encodes CDR1 WNHNN and CDR2 SYGVQD (reference sequence). The CDR3 runs 13 residues. The CDR3 DNA follows: TGCGCCTCCGGGCTAGAAGCCACAAACACGCAGTACTTC. This translates into CASGLEATNTQYF.